Below, one T cell receptor beta chain is given with its context. Germline values: CDR1 SGHNT, CDR2 YYREEE (reference sequence). The CDR3 sequence is 12 residues long. Between the trimmed V and J ends, which lost 5 bases and 8 bases, there was a span of 11 bases. Source study methods: By means of reference gene primer amplification, nucleated cell counts were estimated. Sequencing was performed with immunoSEQ multiplex PCR; in TCRdb, only in-frame clones are kept and a portion is missing. V and J calls and clone size follow that table, whereas D and trimming were derived from the DNA. The profile shows under 250,000 clones, about nine tenths of them singletons. This sample is drawn from a study of blood T cell repertoires in COVID-19. Looking at the study overall: Acute and convalescent COVID-19 specimens originated in the United States, Italy and Spain. In each case, the material was cDNA or gDNA derived from T cells, B-cell-depleted T cells, or PBMCs.

This receptor was obtained from a man aged 40-49 years with acute or convalescent COVID-19. Material: peripheral blood. The chain joins TRBV5-4 to TRBJ2-1; D might be TRBD1 (5 bases). This CDR3 is CASRQVDHEQFF. In DNA, the CDR3 is TGTGCCAGCAGACAGGTCGACCATGAGCAGTTCTTC.